This TCR beta chain derives from a study of blood T cell repertoires in COVID-19. Overall study: Samples came from the United States, Italy and Spain, spanning acute and convalescent COVID-19. Sources were T cells, B-cell-depleted T cells, or PBMCs; the material itself was cDNA or gDNA.

Per the study methods: For nucleated cells, counts were estimated from reference gene primer amplification. The data were produced by immunoSEQ multiplex PCR, yet TCRdb's version contains in-frame clones alone and is incomplete. The V and J calls and the clone size are those of that table, but D and trimming were determined from the DNA. The sample records about 210,000 clones, around four fifths being singletons. Germline CDR1 and CDR2: SGHTA and FQGNSA. Trimming took 2 bases from V and 5 from J; bases not matched to a gene: 10. This CDR3 contains 16 residues. There are a few counts of this clone. The rearrangement links TRBV7-2 to TRBJ2-7, with 9 nucleotides matching TRBD2. Sequenced: peripheral blood. The source of this sequence is a man aged 45 to 65 with active or convalescent COVID-19. CDR3 in amino acids: CASSLPPGLAIHEQYF. For the CDR3, the DNA is TGTGCCAGCAGCTTACCCCCGGGACTAGCTATCCACGAGCAGTACTTC.